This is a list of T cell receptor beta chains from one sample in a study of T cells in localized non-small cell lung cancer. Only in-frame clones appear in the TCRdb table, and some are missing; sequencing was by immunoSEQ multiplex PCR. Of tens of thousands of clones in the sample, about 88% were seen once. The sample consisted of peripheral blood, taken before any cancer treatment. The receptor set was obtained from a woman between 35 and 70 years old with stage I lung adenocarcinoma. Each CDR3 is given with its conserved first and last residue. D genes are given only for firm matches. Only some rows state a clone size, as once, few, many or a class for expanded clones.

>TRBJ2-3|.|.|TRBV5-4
TGTGCCAGCAGCTTGGCCCAGAACACAGATACGCAGTATTTT
CASSLAQNTDTQYF
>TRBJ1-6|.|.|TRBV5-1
TGCGCCAGCAGCTTGGTCGGGCAGGAACGCTCACCCCTCCACTTT
CASSLVGQERSPLHF
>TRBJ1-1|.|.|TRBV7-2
TGTGCCAGCAGCCCTAGGCGGGGCGTCGCGAACACTGAAGCTTTCTTT
CASSPRRGVANTEAFF
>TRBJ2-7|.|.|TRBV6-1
TGTGCCAGCAACCCGGCCGCGGGCTACGAGCAGTACTTC
CASNPAAGYEQYF
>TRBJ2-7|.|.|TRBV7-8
TGTGCCAGCAGCCTACGTCCCGGCTACGAGCAGTACTTC
CASSLRPGYEQYF
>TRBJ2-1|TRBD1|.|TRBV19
TGTGCCAGTAGTATACGTGTGGGACAGGGAGGGTACAATGAGCAGTTCTTC
CASSIRVGQGGYNEQFF
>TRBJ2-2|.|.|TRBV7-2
TGTGCCAGCAGCCAAGGCTGGACTCAAGTGCCCGGGGAGCTGTTTTTT
CASSQGWTQVPGELFF
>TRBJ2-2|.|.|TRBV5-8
TGTGCCAGCAGCCAAGGTCCATTGAACACCGGGGAGCTGTTTTTT
CASSQGPLNTGELFF
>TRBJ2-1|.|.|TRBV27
TGTGCCAGCAGTTTAAGCAGGGCCAATGAGCAGTTCTTC
CASSLSRANEQFF
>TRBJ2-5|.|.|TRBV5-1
TGCGCCAGCAGCCCTACAACCGGGCCCGAAGAGACCCAGTACTTC
CASSPTTGPEETQYF
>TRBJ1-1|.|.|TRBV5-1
TGCGCCAGCAGCTCGGACGGTGTGAACACTGAAGCTTTCTTT
CASSSDGVNTEAFF
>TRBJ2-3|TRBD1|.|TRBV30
TGTGCCTGGGACAGGGGGCGCGGAGATACGCAGTATTTT
CAWDRGRGDTQYF
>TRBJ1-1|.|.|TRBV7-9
TGTGCCAGCAGCTTATCCAGACTGAACACTGAAGCTTTCTTT
CASSLSRLNTEAFF
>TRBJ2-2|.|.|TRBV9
TGTGCCAGCAATTGGCGAGGGGAAGAAAACGGGGAGCTGTTTTTT
CASNWRGEENGELFF
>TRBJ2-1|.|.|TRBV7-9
TGTGCCACCTCGACAGCTACCGTATCCAATGAGCAGTTCTTC
CATSTATVSNEQFF
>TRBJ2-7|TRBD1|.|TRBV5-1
TGCGCCAGCAGCTTGAACGCCGGGACAGGGGGCTACGAGCAGTACTTC
CASSLNAGTGGYEQYF
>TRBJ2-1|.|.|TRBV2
TGTGCCAGCAGTACCGAAAGGACTTGCTGGAATGAGCAGTTCTTC
CASSTERTCWNEQFF
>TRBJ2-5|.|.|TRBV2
TGTGCCAGCACTGCGGGCGTCACGCTGCTATACTTC
CASTAGVTLLYF
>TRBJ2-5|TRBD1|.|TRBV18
TGTGCCAGCTCACCAAGGGGGCACCAAGAGACCCAGTACTTC
CASSPRGHQETQYF
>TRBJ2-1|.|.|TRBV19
TGTGCCAGTAGTCAGGGCTACAATGAGCAGTTCTTC
CASSQGYNEQFF
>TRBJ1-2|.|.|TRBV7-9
TGTGCCAGCAGCTTAGGACACCCCTATGGCTACACCTTC
CASSLGHPYGYTF
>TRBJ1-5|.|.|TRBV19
TGTGCCAGTAGTATAGTGAGGCTAGATAGCAATCAGCCCCAGCATTTT
CASSIVRLDSNQPQHF
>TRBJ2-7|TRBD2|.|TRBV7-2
TGTGCCAGCAGGGATAGCGGGGGTTTCTCCTACGAGCAGTACTTC
CASRDSGGFSYEQYF
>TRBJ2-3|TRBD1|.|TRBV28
TGTGCCAGCAGTTTTGACAGGGGGCGAACAGATACGCAGTATTTT
CASSFDRGRTDTQYF
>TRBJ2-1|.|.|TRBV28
TGTGCCAGCCGGGGGCCCGACAGCTCCTACAATGAGCAGTTCTTC
CASRGPDSSYNEQFF
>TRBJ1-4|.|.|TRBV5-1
TGCGCCAGCTCTGCGGAGGGCCCAGAGGGGAAACTGTTTTTT
CASSAEGPEGKLFF
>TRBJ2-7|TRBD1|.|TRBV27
TGTGCCAGCAGTTCCCAACAGGGGGCGGACGAGCAGTACTTC
CASSSQQGADEQYF
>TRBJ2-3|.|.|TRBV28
TGTGCCAGCAGAACGGGACTTTCCACAGATACGCAGTATTTT
CASRTGLSTDTQYF
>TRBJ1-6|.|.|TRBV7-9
TGTGCCAGCAGCCCTGGCGCGGTGGTGGAGACCCTCCACTTT
CASSPGAVVETLHF
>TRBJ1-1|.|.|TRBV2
TGTGCCAGCAGTGTTGGGGGGCGGAACACTGAAGCTTTCTTT
CASSVGGRNTEAFF
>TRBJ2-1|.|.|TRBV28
TGTGCCAGCAGTTCTCCAGGGTTTGAGCAGTTCTTC
CASSSPGFEQFF
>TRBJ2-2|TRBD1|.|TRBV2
TGTGCCAGCAGCGACAGGGCCACCGGGGAGCTGTTTTTT
CASSDRATGELFF
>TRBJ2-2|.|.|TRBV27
TGTGCCAGCAGCCGTAACTTCGACACCGGGGAGCTGTTTTTT
CASSRNFDTGELFF
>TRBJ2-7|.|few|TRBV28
TGTGCCAGCAGTTTAGGAACTACCAGGGGTCCCTACGAGCAGTACTTC
CASSLGTTRGPYEQYF
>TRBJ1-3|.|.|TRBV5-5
TGTGCCAGCAGGGGGGTGCACTCTGGAAACACCATATATTTT
CASRGVHSGNTIYF
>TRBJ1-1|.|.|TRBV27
TGTGCCAGCACCCAGGTAGGGGGGACTGAAGCTTTCTTT
CASTQVGGTEAFF
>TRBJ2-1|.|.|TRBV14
TGTGCCAGCAGCTTGGACGTATACTCCTACAATGAGCAGTTCTTC
CASSLDVYSYNEQFF
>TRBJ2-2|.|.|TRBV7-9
TGTGCCAGCAGCCCCGGGCGGACACTCATCGGGGAGCTGTTTTTT
CASSPGRTLIGELFF
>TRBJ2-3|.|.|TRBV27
TGTGCCAGCAGTTTATCAGCAGTCACAGATACGCAGTATTTT
CASSLSAVTDTQYF
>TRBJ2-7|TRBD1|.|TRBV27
TGTGCCAGCAGGCCGTGGTCGGGGACAGACTACGAGCAGTACTTC
CASRPWSGTDYEQYF
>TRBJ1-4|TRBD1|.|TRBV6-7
TGTGCCAGCAGTTGGGACAGACCTAATGAAAAACTGTTTTTT
CASSWDRPNEKLFF
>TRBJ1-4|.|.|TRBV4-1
TGCGCCAGCAGCCCGGGGTCGTCCGCAACTAATGAAAAACTGTTTTTT
CASSPGSSATNEKLFF
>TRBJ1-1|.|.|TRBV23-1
TGCGCCAGCAGCGAAGAAGAGGCAGGCCCTGAAGCTTTCTTT
CASSEEEAGPEAFF
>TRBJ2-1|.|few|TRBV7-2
TGTGCCAGCAGCTTAATCAATAATGAGCAGTTCTTC
CASSLINNEQFF
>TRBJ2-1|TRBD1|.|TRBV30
TGTGCCTGGAGTCAGACCGGGACAGTCCTTAATGAGCAGTTCTTC
CAWSQTGTVLNEQFF
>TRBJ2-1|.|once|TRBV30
TGTGCCTGGAGTGTACTACAGGGACTTGGGGAGCAGTTCTTC
CAWSVLQGLGEQFF
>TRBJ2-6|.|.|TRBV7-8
TGTGCCAGCAGCTTATATGGGACGCCCTCTGGGGCCAACGTCCTGACTTTC
CASSLYGTPSGANVLTF
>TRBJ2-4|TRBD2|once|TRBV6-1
TGTGCCAGCAGGGTGGAGTGGGGGGGAAAGAGCATTCAGTACTTC
CASRVEWGGKSIQYF
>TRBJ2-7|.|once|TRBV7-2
TGTGCCAGCAGCTTAGGGAGAGCTTACGAGCAGTACTTC
CASSLGRAYEQYF
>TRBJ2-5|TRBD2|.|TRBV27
TGTGCCAGCACCATAAGCGGGGGGCTCCAAGAGACCCAGTACTTC
CASTISGGLQETQYF
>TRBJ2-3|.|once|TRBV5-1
TGCGCCAGCAGCCTCGGACAGTACTTCACAGATACGCAGTATTTT
CASSLGQYFTDTQYF
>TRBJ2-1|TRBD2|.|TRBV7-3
TGTGCCAGCAGCTTAGCGGGAGCTAACAATGAGCAGTTCTTC
CASSLAGANNEQFF